This TCR beta chain was recorded in a study of chronic HIV infection and antiretroviral therapy. TCRdb recomputed calls from the 5' RACE reads with MiXCR, one row per CDR3 protein. This table holds more than 40,000 distinct CDR3 sequences, 15% to 20% found once. The V gene's germline CDR1 is MDHEN and CDR2 SYDVKM. The CDR3 is 13 amino acids. The V and J ends lost 4 bases and 10 bases respectively, with 16 bases between them. The sample comprised peripheral blood. V gene TRBV28 combines with J gene TRBJ1-1; perhaps TRBD1 as D (5 bases). This sequence originates from an adult who had HIV and had not received antiretroviral therapy, or was an uninfected healthy control (not recorded which). DNA of the CDR3: TGTGCCAGCAGTTCGGCCGGGACTCGGGTAGCTTTCTTT. The encoded protein is CASSSAGTRVAFF. Variable domain in full (rest from reference TRBV28 and TRBJ1-1): DVKVTQSSRYLVKRTGEKVFLECVQDMDHENMFWYRQDPGLGLRLIYFSYDVKMKEKGDIPEGYSVSREKKERFSLILESASTNQTSMYLCASSSAGTRVAFFGQGTRLTVV.